Shown below are 17 T cell receptor beta chains from a single sample sequenced in a study of cytomegalovirus exposure and HLA in healthy donors. This PCR relied on a set of 60 Vbeta primers and 13 Jbeta primers. Sequencing used immunoSEQ multiplex PCR; TCRdb keeps in-frame clones, though not all of them. The data contain approximately 160,000 clones, approximately 62% of them singletons. The sequencing sample was made of PBMCs. Receptors originate from a man between 45 and 60 years old in good health and CMV-seronegative.

This sequence joins TRBV5-6 and TRBJ1-2; D gene ambiguous. The CDR3 is 15 amino acids. Germline V lookup: CDR1 SGHDT, CDR2 YYEEEE. V dropped 1 base and J dropped 7 bases, with 17 bases sitting between them. CDR3 sequence: CASSLSGRQDTGYTF. The CDR3 DNA reads as TGTGCCAGCAGCTTGAGTGGCAGGCAGGATACTGGCTACACCTTC.

The chain links TRBV19 to TRBJ2-5, with 10 bases that match TRBD1. The CDR3 runs 15 residues. In germline, CDR1 is LNHDA, CDR2 SQIVND (reference sequence). V trimming: 5 bases; J trimming: 4 bases; junction bases outside the gene matches: 7. The CDR3 DNA reads as TGTGCCAGTAGTCCGCCGACAGGGGGCTCAGAGACCCAGTACTTC. Translation gives CASSPPTGGSETQYF.

V is TRBV21-1 and J is TRBJ2-3; TRBD1, the table's D call, was not compared with the DNA. TRBV21-1 is classified as a pseudogene. The CDR3 is 16 residues long. CDR3 coding DNA: TGTGCCAGCAGCAAACATCGTGTGGGGGCGCCGAATACGCAGTATTTT. Its protein is CASSKHRVGAPNTQYF.

In this sample, this clone turned up a few times. The V and J genes are TRBV29-1 and TRBJ1-3; D ambiguous. Germline CDR1 and CDR2: SQVTM and ANQGSEA. The germline V and J ends were trimmed by 7 bases and 0 bases, with 13 bases remaining between them. The CDR3 sequence is 14 residues long. CDR3 sequence: CSAIVTNSGNTIYF. The CDR3 coding sequence is TGCAGCGCAATCGTGACTAACTCTGGAAACACCATATATTTT.

Here the CDR3 DNA reads TGTGCCAGCAGTGAATGGGACAGGGGGCTGAGGACTGAAGCTTTCTTT. It codes for CASSEWDRGLRTEAFF. This chain links TRBV25-1 with TRBJ1-1; 12 nucleotides align to TRBD1. Germline-derived CDR1 and CDR2 are MGHDK and SYGVNS. The CDR3 consists of 16 residues. V was clipped by 1 base and J by 5 bases; unmatched bases: 5.

The chain recombines TRBV19 with TRBJ2-6; 9 nucleotides match TRBD1. Germline trimming cut 7 bases from V and 4 bases from J; bases unmatched to any gene: 17. CDR1 and CDR2 from the germline V gene are LNHDA and SQIVND (reference sequence). The CDR3 runs 19 residues. CDR3 sequence: CASTSPPGQGLKGANVLTF. The CDR3 nucleotides read TGTGCCAGTACTTCGCCCCCGGGACAGGGTTTGAAAGGGGCCAACGTCCTGACTTTC.

The genes are TRBV19 and TRBJ1-1; tentatively, D is TRBD1 (6 bases). The CDR3 is made up of 16 amino acids. Germline V lookup: CDR1 LNHDA, CDR2 SQIVND (reference sequence). V was pared by 5 bases and J by 1 base, with 17 bases between. The CDR3, as DNA: TGTGCCAGTAGTTGGGGGGGCCAGAGAGCGAACACTGAAGCTTTCTTT. Its protein is CASSWGGQRANTEAFF.

J is TRBJ2-5 and V is TRBV7-2; D may be TRBD1 (6 bases). Germline lookup yields CDR1 SGHTA and CDR2 FQGNSA. This CDR3 region has 14 residues. V lost 1 base, J lost 5 bases, and 11 bases lay in between. This CDR3 reads CASSLGTGPETQYF. The CDR3 bases are TGTGCCAGCAGCTTAGGAACAGGGCCGGAGACCCAGTACTTC.

CDR3: CASSTRDTTGAFF. The CDR3 DNA is TGTGCCAGCAGCACGCGAGATACTACGGGAGCTTTCTTT. This sequence joins TRBV7-9 and TRBJ1-1, with D hard to call. V was clipped by 5 bases and J by 10 bases, with 17 bases between them. There are 13 residues in the CDR3. CDR1 and CDR2 (germline): SEHNR, FQNEAQ (reference sequence).

The chain links TRBV5-1 to TRBJ2-5; 7 positions agree with TRBD1. The germline gives CDR1 SGHRS, CDR2 YFSETQ. V shed 2 bases, J shed 3 bases, and the junction held 1 base outside the gene matches. The CDR3 consists of 13 residues. The CDR3 coding sequence is TGCGCCAGCAGCTTTGGGACAGAAGAGACCCAGTACTTC. This gives the protein CASSFGTEETQYF.

The chain combines TRBV5-1 with TRBJ2-2; 8 bases line up with TRBD2. CDR1 and CDR2 from the germline V gene are SGHRS and YFSETQ. CDR3 length: 15 residues. V lost 5 bases and J lost 6; bases outside the gene matches: 9. The CDR3 DNA reads as TGCGCCAGCAGACTCGGACTAGCTTTCTCCGGGGAGCTGTTTTTT. Amino acids: CASRLGLAFSGELFF. Looking up the rest from reference TRBV5-1 and TRBJ2-2 gives the full variable domain: KAGVTQTPRYLIKTRGQQVTLSCSPISGHRSVSWYQQTPGQGLQFLFEYFSETQRNKGNFPGRFSGRQFSNSRSEMNVSTLELGDSALYLCASRLGLAFSGELFFGEGSRLTVL.

The rearrangement links TRBV6-5 to TRBJ1-2; D unclear. The CDR3 totals 13 residues. The V gene's germline CDR1 is MNHEY and CDR2 SVGAGI. V was trimmed by 6 bases and J by 7 bases, leaving 15 bases between them. The CDR3 loop is CASRYSLTGGYTF. The CDR3 DNA reads TGTGCCAGCAGGTATTCCCTCACGGGTGGCTACACCTTC.

The chain carries TRBV28 and TRBJ1-1; 8 bases align to TRBD1. V shed 5 bases, J shed 3 bases, and the junction held 5 bases outside the gene matches. There are 14 residues in the CDR3. Germline V gene lookup returns CDR1 MDHEN and CDR2 SYDVKM. CDR3 residues: CASSGNRGYTEAFF. As DNA, the CDR3 is TGTGCCAGCAGTGGTAACAGGGGGTACACTGAAGCTTTCTTT.

This chain links TRBV5-4 with TRBJ2-5, with 8 bases identical to TRBD2. The V and J ends lost 4 bases and 4 bases, in that order; junction bases with no gene match: 6. Per the germline V gene, CDR1 is SGHNT and CDR2 is YYREEE (reference sequence). The CDR3 runs 14 residues. This chain's CDR3 is CASSPRGAGETQYF. In DNA, the CDR3 is TGTGCCAGCAGCCCGCGGGGGGCGGGAGAGACCCAGTACTTC.

The chain employs TRBV9 and TRBJ1-1, with 7 positions matching TRBD1. The CDR3 is 14 residues long. Germline loops: CDR1 SGDLS, CDR2 YYNGEE. The V segment lost 3 bases and the J segment 10 bases; nucleotides outside the gene matches: 12. The CDR3 sequence: CASSAPGGQGVAFF. Written as DNA, the CDR3 is TGTGCCAGCAGCGCCCCTGGGGGTCAGGGGGTAGCTTTCTTT.

V is TRBV7-2 and J is TRBJ2-3, with TRBD2 matching over 10 bases. Unmatched junction bases numbered 5, after V lost 1 base and J lost 1 base. The CDR3 has 17 amino acids. CDR1 is SGHTA and CDR2 is FQGNSA in the germline V gene. The CDR3 DNA follows: TGTGCCAGCAGCTTAGTAGCGGGGGGCCTCCGCACAGATACGCAGTATTTT. Its protein is CASSLVAGGLRTDTQYF.

This chain links TRBV18 with TRBJ1-4, with D maybe TRBD1 (5 bases). V lost 4 bases, J lost 3 bases, and 12 bases lay in between. Germline V gene sequence: CDR1 KGHSH, CDR2 LQKENI. This CDR3 is built from 15 residues. The CDR3 protein is CASSLMTDPNEKLFF. CDR3 DNA: TGTGCCAGCTCACTTATGACAGACCCTAATGAAAAACTGTTTTTT.